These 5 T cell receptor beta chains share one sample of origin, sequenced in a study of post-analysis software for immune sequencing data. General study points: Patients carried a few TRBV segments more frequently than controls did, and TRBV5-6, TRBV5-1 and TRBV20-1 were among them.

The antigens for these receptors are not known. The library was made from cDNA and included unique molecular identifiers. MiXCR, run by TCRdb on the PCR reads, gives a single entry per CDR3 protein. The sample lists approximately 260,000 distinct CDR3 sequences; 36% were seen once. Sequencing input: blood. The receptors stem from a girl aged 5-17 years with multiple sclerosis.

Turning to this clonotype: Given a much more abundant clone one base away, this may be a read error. CDR3 DNA sequence: TGCAGCGGGGGGACTAGCTACAATGAGCAGTTCTTC. It specifies CSGGTSYNEQFF. The chain recombines TRBV29-1 with TRBJ2-1, with 8 bases identical to TRBD2. The CDR3 spans 12 residues. Losses at the gene ends were 7 bases for V and 3 bases for J; bases not matched to a gene: 2. From germline, CDR1 is SQVTM and CDR2 ANQGSEA.

The CDR3 coding sequence is TGTGCGACGACGCCGGGACTAGCTCAAGAGACCCAGTACTTC. Amino acids: CATTPGLAQETQYF. The chain links TRBV10-3 to TRBJ2-5; TRBD2 matches at 9 bases. CDR3 length: 14 amino acids. CDR1 is ENHRY and CDR2 is SYGVKD in the germline V gene.

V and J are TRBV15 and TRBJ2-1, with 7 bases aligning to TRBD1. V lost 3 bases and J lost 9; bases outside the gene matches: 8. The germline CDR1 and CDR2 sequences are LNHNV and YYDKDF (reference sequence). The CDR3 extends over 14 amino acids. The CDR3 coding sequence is TGTGCCACCAGCAGGGAGCGGACAGGTACTGAGCAGTTCTTC. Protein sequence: CATSRERTGTEQFF. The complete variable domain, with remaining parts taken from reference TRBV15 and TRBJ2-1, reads DAMVIQNPRYQVTQFGKPVTLSCSQTLNHNVMYWYQQKSSQAPKLLFHYYDKDFNNEADTPDNFQSRRPNTSFCFLDIRSPGLGDTAMYLCATSRERTGTEQFFGPGTRLTVL.

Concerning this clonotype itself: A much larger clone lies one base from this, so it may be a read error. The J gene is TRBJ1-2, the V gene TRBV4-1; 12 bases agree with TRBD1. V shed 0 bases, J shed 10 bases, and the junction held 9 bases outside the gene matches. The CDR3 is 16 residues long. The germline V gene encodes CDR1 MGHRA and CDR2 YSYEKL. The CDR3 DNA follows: TGCGCCAGCAGCCAAGATCGGGGACAGGGGGCGGGCGACTACACCTTC. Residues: CASSQDRGQGAGDYTF.

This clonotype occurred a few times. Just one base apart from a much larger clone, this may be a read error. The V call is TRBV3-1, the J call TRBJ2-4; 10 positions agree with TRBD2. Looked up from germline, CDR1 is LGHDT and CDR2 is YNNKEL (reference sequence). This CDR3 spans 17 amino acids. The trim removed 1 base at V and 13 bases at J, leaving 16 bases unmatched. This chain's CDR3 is CASSQGSAGGSMGEQYF. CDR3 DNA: TGTGCCAGCAGCCAAGGGTCAGCGGGAGGGTCTATGGGTGAGCAGTACTTC.